This T cell receptor beta chain was identified in a study of shared clonotypes between healthy human individuals. Concerning this clone itself: Other nucleotide sequences from this sample produce the same CDR3.

The CDR3 spans 15 residues. CDR1 and CDR2 (germline): SEHNR, FQNEAQ (reference sequence). Trimming took 5 bases from V and 7 from J; bases not matched to a gene: 4. The deep-level immunoSEQ assay was used. Profiled with immunoSEQ multiplex PCR; TCRdb holds only in-frame clones, not every one. The repertoire consists of more than 550,000 clones, with roughly 88% occurring once and the leading ten covering 34%. The chain uses TRBV7-9 and TRBJ2-2; 13 nucleotides agree with TRBD2. The clonotype originates from a man aged 18 to 35 in good health. Some clones in this sample may be carry-over from other donors' samples. Sequencing was carried out using memory CD8+ T cells from PBMCs. Subset indicated: CD45RO+ cells pooled with CCR7-negative TemRA cells. The CDR3 is CASSGLAGVSGELFF. The CDR3 region has the DNA TGTGCCAGCAGCGGACTAGCGGGAGTAAGCGGGGAGCTGTTTTTT.